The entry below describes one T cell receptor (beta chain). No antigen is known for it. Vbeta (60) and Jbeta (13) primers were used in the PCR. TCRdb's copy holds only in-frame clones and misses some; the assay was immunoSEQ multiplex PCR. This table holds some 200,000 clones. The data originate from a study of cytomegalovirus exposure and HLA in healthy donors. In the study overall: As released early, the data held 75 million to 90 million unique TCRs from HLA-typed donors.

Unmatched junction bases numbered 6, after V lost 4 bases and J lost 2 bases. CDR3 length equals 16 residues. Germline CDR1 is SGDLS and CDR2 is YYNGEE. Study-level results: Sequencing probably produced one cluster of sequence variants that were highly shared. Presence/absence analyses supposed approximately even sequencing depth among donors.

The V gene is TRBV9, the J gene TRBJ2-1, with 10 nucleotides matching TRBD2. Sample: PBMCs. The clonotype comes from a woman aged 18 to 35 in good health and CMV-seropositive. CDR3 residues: CASSSQSGGAYNEQFF. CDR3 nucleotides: TGTGCCAGCAGCTCCCAGAGCGGGGGGGCCTACAATGAGCAGTTCTTC. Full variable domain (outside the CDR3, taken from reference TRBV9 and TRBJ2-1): DSGVTQTPKHLITATGQRVTLRCSPRSGDLSVYWYQQSLDQGLQFLIQYYNGEERAKGNILERFSAQQFPDLHSELNLSSLELGDSALYFCASSSQSGGAYNEQFFGPGTRLTVL.